The 19 T cell receptor gamma chains listed next were all sequenced from one sample in a study of intestinal T cells in coeliac disease. Each case's genomic DNA was extracted from ten 5-µm formalin-fixed paraffin-embedded scrolls. TRG repertoires were amplified with LymphoTrack primers from approximately 190 ng of biopsy DNA. TCRdb called clones anew from the multiplex PCR reads with CATT. The data show about 1,100 gamma-chain clones, more than 45% seen once. The sample was a duodenal biopsy. The receptors stem from a human donor with celiac disease.

This clone has only a few counts. The chain has TRGV11 and TRGJ1 or TRGJ2. TRGV11 is known as an ORF, though its function is uncertain. The junction had 9 bases not matched to a gene; V was cut back by 2 bases and J by 2 bases. CDR3 length: 16 amino acids. The CDR3 DNA is TGTGCCTGCTGGATTAGGCCCAAACGTTATTATTATAAGAAACTCTTT. Its protein product is CACWIRPKRYYYKKLF.

A remark on this clone: Possible read error: a much larger clone is one base away. This sequence joins TRGV10 and TRGJP1. TRGV10 is placed among ORFs of uncertain function. CDR3 length equals 18 residues. CDR3 loop: CAAWGSFGPNTTGWLKIF. The CDR3 coding sequence is TGTGCTGCGTGGGGCTCTTTTGGGCCAAATACCACTGGTTGGCTCAAGATATTT.

The CDR3 nucleotides are TGTGCCCACCCTGGGCCCCCCACTGGTTGGTTCAAGATATTT. Translated, it gives CAHPGPPTGWFKIF. The chain is built from TRGV8 and TRGJP1. J gave up 3 bases and V 12 bases, and 13 bases lay outside the gene matches. The germline gives CDR1 VENAVY, CDR2 YDSYNSRV. The CDR3 sequence is 14 residues long.

Sample share makes this clone large (0.1 to 1%). Distinct nucleotide sequences in the sample also encode this CDR3. The chain couples TRGV4 to TRGJP2. The CDR3 consists of 16 residues. Losses at the gene ends were 0 bases for V and 2 bases for J; bases not matched to a gene: 6. CDR1 is EGSTGY and CDR2 is YDSYTSSV in the germline V gene. The DNA for the CDR3 is TGTGCCACCTGGGATGGGGACCGAAGTAGTGATTGGATCAAGACGTTT. This translates into CATWDGDRSSDWIKTF.

This sequence joins TRGV10 and TRGJ1 or TRGJ2. TRGV10 is given ORF status, its function remaining uncertain. CDR3 length equals 13 residues. With 8 bases clipped from V and 0 bases from J, the junction kept 5 bases outside the gene matches. The CDR3 DNA is TGTGCTGCGTGGGCCGCGAATTATTATAAGAAACTCTTT. Its translation: CAAWAANYYKKLF.

As concerns this clone: This may stem from a read error, because a much larger clone lies one nucleotide away. The chain uses TRGV4 and TRGJP1. CDR1 EGSTGY and CDR2 YDSYTSSV come from the germline V gene. The CDR3 loop spans 17 amino acids. CDR3 DNA sequence: TGTGCCGCCTGGGATGGGCATCCGGAGGCCACTGGTTGGTTCAAGATATTT. Residues: CAAWDGHPEATGWFKIF.

Judged by abundance, this clone is large. Additional DNA sequences in this sample encode the identical CDR3. V usage is TRGV2 and J usage is TRGJ1 or TRGJ2. This CDR3 spans 13 amino acids. J lost 7 bases, V lost 0 bases, and 6 bases had no gene match. CDR1 EGSNGY and CDR2 YDSYNSKV come from the germline V gene. In DNA form, the CDR3 reads TGTGCCACCTGGGACGGGCCGGGCTATAAGAAACTCTTT. Amino acids: CATWDGPGYKKLF.

By proportion, this clone is large. The chain couples TRGV9 to TRGJ1 or TRGJ2. Trimming took 2 bases from V and 4 from J; bases not matched to a gene: 8. Germline V gene sequence: CDR1 GITISATS, CDR2 ISYDGTV (reference sequence). The CDR3 is 14 residues long. This CDR3 reads CALWEGKGYYKKLF. In DNA, the CDR3 is TGTGCCTTGTGGGAGGGGAAGGGGTATTATAAGAAACTCTTT.

This rearrangement joins TRGV8 to TRGJ1 or TRGJ2. CDR3 length equals 13 residues. Germline CDR1 and CDR2: VENAVY and YDSYNSRV. The junction had 9 bases not matched to a gene; V was cut back by 3 bases and J by 7 bases. CDR3 DNA: TGTGCCACCTGGGATGGGGGGGGGTATAAGAAACTCTTT. It encodes CATWDGGGYKKLF.

The chain combines TRGV9 with TRGJ1 or TRGJ2. With V trimmed by 5 bases and J by 8 bases, 9 bases remained unmatched. Germline V gives CDR1 GITISATS, CDR2 ISYDGTV (reference sequence). This CDR3 contains 12 residues. CDR3 region: CALWGGVNKKLF. In nucleotides, the CDR3 is TGTGCCTTGTGGGGAGGTGTTAATAAGAAACTCTTT.

This clone was detected only once. CDR3 DNA: TGTGCCACCTTGGGGAAGGATGGTTGGTTCAAGATATTT. Its translation: CATLGKDGWFKIF. The chain links TRGV8 to TRGJP1. Unmatched junction bases numbered 10, after V lost 8 bases and J lost 7 bases. The germline CDR1 and CDR2 sequences are VENAVY and YDSYNSRV. The CDR3 contains 13 residues.

Regarding this clone: The junction differs from germline at one of its ends, possibly a read error. The V call is TRGV10, the J call TRGJ1 or TRGJ2. TRGV10 is labeled an ORF, and its function is uncertain. The CDR3 has 9 amino acids. The CDR3 here is CAGVGSKIF. In DNA form, the CDR3 reads TGTGCTGGCGTGGGATCTAAAATCTTT.

This clone ranks as large. Other DNA variants within this sample encode the same CDR3. The V and J genes are TRGV9 and TRGJP1. CDR1 and CDR2 from the germline V gene are GITISATS and ISYDGTV (reference sequence). The CDR3 covers 15 residues. J was trimmed by 0 bases and V by 3 bases; bases with no gene match: 4. CDR3 protein: CALWECYTTGWFKIF. The CDR3 bases are TGTGCCTTGTGGGAGTGCTATACCACTGGTTGGTTCAAGATATTT.

V gene TRGV11 combines with J gene TRGJP2. TRGV11 has ORF status, its function being uncertain. CDR3 length: 16 amino acids. After removal of 8 bases from V and 0 bases from J, the junction contained 9 bases not matched to a gene. The CDR3 coding sequence is TGTGCCTGCTGGACTTGGAAAAATAGTAGTGATTGGATCAAGACGTTT. Its translation is CACWTWKNSSDWIKTF.

About this clone: A read error may account for a junction end that differs from germline. Other DNA sequences in the sample encode the same CDR3. The gene calls are TRGV3 and TRGJ1 or TRGJ2. Germline V gives CDR1 VTNTFY, CDR2 YDVSTARD (reference sequence). This CDR3 is 10 amino acids long. The CDR3 protein is CATWDNKKLF. CDR3 nucleotide sequence: TGCGCCACCTGGGACAATAAGAAACTCTTT.

This clone counts as large. This chain connects TRGV2 to TRGJ1 or TRGJ2. This CDR3 region has 15 residues. Germline V CDR1 and CDR2: EGSNGY, YDSYNSKV. V was pared by 0 bases and J by 5 bases, with 10 bases of the junction left unmatched. The CDR3 sequence is CATWDGPRGDYKKLF. Here the CDR3 DNA reads TGTGCCACCTGGGACGGGCCGAGGGGAGATTATAAGAAACTCTTT.

The V and J genes are TRGV8 and TRGJP1. V shed 6 bases and J 5 bases; nucleotides not matched to a gene: 6. Germline CDR1 and CDR2: VENAVY and YDSYNSRV. This CDR3 has 13 amino acids. In nucleotides, the CDR3 is TGTGCCACCTGGATACCAACTGGTTGGTTCAAGATATTT. Translation: CATWIPTGWFKIF.

By its share, this clone is large. The rearrangement links TRGV9 to TRGJ1 or TRGJ2. The CDR3 runs 12 residues. Germline CDR1 reads GITISATS; CDR2 reads ISYDGTV (reference sequence). Losses at the gene ends were 0 bases for V and 12 bases for J; bases not matched to a gene: 8. The DNA for the CDR3 is TGTGCCTTGTGGGAGGTGCAGGGTGGGAAACTCTTT. This sequence encodes CALWEVQGGKLF.

This chain links TRGV8 with TRGJ1 or TRGJ2. The V segment lost 6 bases and the J segment 15 bases; nucleotides outside the gene matches: 8. Germline lookup yields CDR1 VENAVY and CDR2 YDSYNSRV. This CDR3 contains 9 residues. The CDR3 loop is CATWICVLF. DNA of the CDR3: TGTGCCACCTGGATATGTGTACTCTTT.